Following are 15 T cell receptor beta chains from one sample sequenced in a study of T-cell reconstitution after alpha-beta-depleted transplantation in children. As it was prepared, the TCRbeta library received unique molecular identifiers. One entry per CDR3 protein results from TCRdb running MiXCR on the PCR reads. The sample has 490,000 or so distinct CDR3 sequences, about 12% seen once. Sequencing used PBMCs from the stem cell graft donor, obtained from the stem cell graft. The receptor set was obtained from a human donor who donated a stem cell graft to a child with combined immunodeficiency.

The chain links TRBV12-3 or TRBV12-4 to TRBJ2-1; either TRBD1 or TRBD2 may fit D (5 bases each). Trimming cost V 2 bases and J 8 bases, with 13 bases left between them. The CDR3 spans 14 residues. CDR3 coding DNA: TGTGCCAGCAGTTTATCGAGGGGTATATATGAGCAGTTCTTC. This codes for CASSLSRGIYEQFF.

This clonotype occurred many times. The rearrangement joins TRBV7-2 to TRBJ2-7, with D perhaps matching TRBD1 or TRBD2 (6 bases each). The V end lost 1 base, the J end lost 0 bases, and 10 bases lay between the germline ends. This CDR3 is built from 15 residues. Germline CDR1 reads SGHTA; CDR2 reads FQGNSA. The CDR3 sequence is CASSLVPGASYEQYF. Here the CDR3 DNA reads TGTGCCAGCAGCTTAGTCCCGGGGGCCTCCTACGAGCAGTACTTC.

This rearrangement joins TRBV3-1 to TRBJ2-7, with 14 positions matching TRBD2. Germline loops: CDR1 LGHDT, CDR2 YNNKEL (reference sequence). The CDR3 loop spans 18 amino acids. Trimming took 4 bases from V and 0 from J; bases not matched to a gene: 8. The CDR3 region has the DNA TGTGCCAGCAGCCCACCGGGACTAGCGGGGGAGAGCTCCTACGAGCAGTACTTC. This sequence encodes CASSPPGLAGESSYEQYF.

The gene calls are TRBV20-1 and TRBJ2-7; no reliable D call. With 3 bases removed from V and 6 bases from J, the gap between germline ends came to 12 bases. The CDR3 totals 12 residues. Per the germline V gene, CDR1 is DFQATT and CDR2 is SNEGSKA (reference sequence). The CDR3 DNA is TGCAGTGCTAGGTCACTACCAGGCGAGCAGTACTTC. Translation gives CSARSLPGEQYF.

This clonotype was detected many times. This sequence joins TRBV18 and TRBJ2-1; TRBD2 aligns across 11 bases. Germline V gene sequence: CDR1 KGHSH, CDR2 LQKENI. The CDR3 sequence is 17 residues long. V gave up 8 bases and J gave up 0 bases; unmatched junction bases: 9. CDR3 DNA sequence: TGTGCCAGCAGCCCGCGGACTAGCGGGTCCTCCTACAATGAGCAGTTCTTC. Residues: CASSPRTSGSSYNEQFF.

This clonotype was recorded many times. For the CDR3, the DNA is TGCGCCAGCAGCCAAGAAGGGGGTAATAGCGGGGAAGAGACCCAGTACTTC. Translated, it gives CASSQEGGNSGEETQYF. The V call is TRBV4-3, the J call TRBJ2-5, with 8 nucleotides matching TRBD2. V lost 0 bases, J lost 3 bases, and 9 bases stayed unmatched. From germline, CDR1 is LGHNA and CDR2 YSLEER. The CDR3 runs to 17 residues.

This clonotype showed up just a few times. This chain connects TRBV7-2 to TRBJ2-1; 9 nucleotides agree with TRBD2. The CDR3 is 15 amino acids. V lost 5 bases, J lost 8 bases, and 10 bases stayed unmatched. CDR1 is SGHTA and CDR2 is FQGNSA in the germline V gene. This chain's CDR3 is CASSPGLAPSDEQFF. In nucleotides, the CDR3 is TGTGCCAGCAGCCCCGGACTAGCGCCTTCCGATGAGCAGTTCTTC.

The chain couples TRBV12-3 or TRBV12-4 to TRBJ2-7; D unclear. The ends were cut back, 3 bases at V and 3 bases at J, with 15 bases in the middle. The CDR3 sequence is 15 residues long. CDR3 coding DNA: TGTGCCAGCAGTTTCCCTTCTGGAGCTCGCTACGAGCAGTACTTC. Amino acid sequence: CASSFPSGARYEQYF.

This clonotype has only a few counts. The chain has TRBV29-1 and TRBJ2-1, with 7 bases lining up with TRBD1. The J segment lost 9 bases and the V segment lost 7 bases, leaving 9 bases of the junction unmatched. Per germline, CDR1 SQVTM and CDR2 ANQGSEA. CDR3 length equals 12 residues. CDR3 amino acids: CSADRDASEQFF. CDR3 bases: TGCAGCGCTGACAGGGACGCCAGTGAGCAGTTCTTC.

This clonotype was found many times. The chain has TRBV25-1 and TRBJ2-3; D ambiguous. This CDR3 spans 17 amino acids. Germline V gene lookup returns CDR1 MGHDK and CDR2 SYGVNS. V lost 0 bases and J 0 bases, leaving 13 bases between the germline ends. DNA for the CDR3: TGTGCCAGCAGTGAATATTTCCAGGACCCTAGCACAGATACGCAGTATTTT. The encoded protein is CASSEYFQDPSTDTQYF.

This chain's CDR3 is CASSGNPGQKETQYF. DNA for the CDR3: TGTGCCAGCAGTGGGAACCCGGGACAAAAAGAGACCCAGTACTTC. The chain employs TRBV25-1 and TRBJ2-5; a possible D gene is TRBD1 (6 bases). From germline, CDR1 is MGHDK and CDR2 SYGVNS. Between the trimmed V and J ends, which lost 4 bases and 3 bases, there was a span of 15 bases. This CDR3 has 15 residues.

This clonotype has at least ten counts. The chain is built from TRBV20-1 and TRBJ1-4, with D uncertain. Between the trimmed V and J ends, which lost 4 bases and 0 bases, there was a span of 6 bases. CDR3 length: 13 amino acids. The germline gives CDR1 DFQATT, CDR2 SNEGSKA (reference sequence). This chain's CDR3 is CSANGATNEKLFF. The DNA of the CDR3 is TGCAGTGCTAACGGGGCAACTAATGAAAAACTGTTTTTT.

This chain joins TRBV27 and TRBJ2-1; 11 bases map to TRBD2. Germline assignment: CDR1 MNHEY and CDR2 SMNVEV (reference sequence). The CDR3 length is 19 residues. The V segment lost 0 bases and the J segment 7 bases; nucleotides outside the gene matches: 14. CDR3 protein: CASSLSAGRGGTSGNEQFF. CDR3 DNA: TGTGCCAGCAGTTTATCGGCGGGGCGGGGGGGGACTAGCGGAAATGAGCAGTTCTTC.

This clonotype was picked up a small number of times. J is TRBJ1-1 and V is TRBV27, with 10 bases aligning to TRBD1. The CDR3 consists of 15 residues. CDR1 and CDR2 (germline): MNHEY, SMNVEV (reference sequence). The junction had 5 bases not matched to a gene; V was cut back by 3 bases and J by 4 bases. CDR3 bases: TGTGCCAGCAGTTTGGGGACAGGGGAAAGCACTGAAGCTTTCTTT. The encoded protein is CASSLGTGESTEAFF.

CDR3 in amino acids: CASTPYGGLAKNIQYF. DNA for the CDR3: TGTGCCAGCACCCCGTATGGGGGTCTAGCCAAAAACATTCAGTACTTC. This rearrangement joins TRBV12-3 or TRBV12-4 to TRBJ2-4; D tentatively reads TRBD1 or TRBD2 (5 bases each). V lost 7 bases to trimming and J lost 0 bases, with 16 bases between them. The CDR3 is 16 amino acids.